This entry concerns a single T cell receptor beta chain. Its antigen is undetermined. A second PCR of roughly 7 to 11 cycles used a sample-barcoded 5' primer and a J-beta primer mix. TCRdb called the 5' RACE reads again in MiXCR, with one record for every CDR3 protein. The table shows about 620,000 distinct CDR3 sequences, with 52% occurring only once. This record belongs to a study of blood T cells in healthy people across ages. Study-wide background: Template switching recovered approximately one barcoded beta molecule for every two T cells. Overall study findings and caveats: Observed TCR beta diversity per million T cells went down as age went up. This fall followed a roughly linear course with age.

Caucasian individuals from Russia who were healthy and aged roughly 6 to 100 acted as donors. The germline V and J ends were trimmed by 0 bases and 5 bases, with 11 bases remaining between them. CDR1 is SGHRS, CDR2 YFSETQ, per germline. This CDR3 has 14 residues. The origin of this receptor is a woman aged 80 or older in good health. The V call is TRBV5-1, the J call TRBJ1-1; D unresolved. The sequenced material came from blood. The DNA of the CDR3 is TGCGCCAGCAGCTTGGTTGACGGTTGGACTGAAGCTTTCTTT. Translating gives CASSLVDGWTEAFF.